This T cell receptor beta chain was captured by sequencing in a study of blood T cell repertoires in COVID-19. This CDR3 comprises 14 residues. V was shortened by 6 bases and J by 3 bases, with 15 bases between the two germline ends. Germline V gene sequence: CDR1 MNHEY, CDR2 SMNVEV (reference sequence). This clone was picked up one time. Everyone who took part was 18 to 89 years old, and they came from fewer than 25 US areas. Participants had their cohort set by participant-reported clinical history. Original analysis: Amplified reference gene primers provided the basis for estimating nucleated cell counts. Here immunoSEQ multiplex PCR was the method, and the copy in TCRdb shows in-frame clones only, minus some. V and J calls and clone size come straight from that table; D and trimming were deduced from the DNA. Of approximately 400,000 clones listed, approximately 90% are singletons.

V is TRBV27 and J is TRBJ2-7, with D unresolved. This TCR came from a woman aged 35 to 49 who had been exposed to COVID-19. The material sequenced was PBMCs or T cells enriched from blood (not recorded which). This CDR3 reads CASSFPPPVYEQYF. The CDR3 DNA sequence: TGTGCCAGCAGCTTTCCCCCACCGGTCTACGAGCAGTACTTC.